This TCR beta chain appears in the sequencing data of a study of tumor-infiltrating lymphocytes in primary liver carcinoma. The V segment lost 7 bases and the J segment 4 bases; nucleotides outside the gene matches: 11. In germline, CDR1 is WSHSY, CDR2 SAAADI. The CDR3 has 17 amino acids. Study conclusions and caveats: Tumor region pairs showed greater overlap than either tumor-adjacent or tumor-blood pairs did.

About this clonotype: The target antigen is unknown.

From roughly 500 ng total RNA, TCR beta cDNA was generated with a primer in the constant region. Each TCR beta library was derived from three nested multiplex PCR rounds that employed slightly modified ARM-PCR. Primers for the first two PCR rounds were TRBV1-TRBV30 forward primers and a C-beta reverse primer (10 cycles per round). TCRdb itself ran the multiplex PCR reads through MiXCR, one entry per CDR3 protein. The sample lists around 60,000 distinct CDR3 sequences; about 65% were seen once. Co-extraction of both nucleic acids (RNA and DNA) used roughly 18-32 mg of unsorted bulk tissue. Chronic HBV infection, untreated so far, was present in the patients.

Sequenced sample: liver tumor tissue from sampling region 4. Sample subset: tumor region T4, right-lateral pole. The chain has TRBV10-2 and TRBJ2-3; 13 bases line up with TRBD2. This sequence was found in a man aged 35 to 55 with primary liver carcinoma and hepatitis B virus infection. Written as DNA, the CDR3 is TGCGCCAGCAATGGACTAGCGGGAGCGGGTTTCGCAGATACGCAGTATTTT. This codes for CASNGLAGAGFADTQYF.